A single sample gave rise to the 31 T cell receptor beta chains below, sequenced in a study of a mutant IDH1 vaccine in newly diagnosed glioma. These TCRs are of unknown antigen specificity. Produced via immunoSEQ multiplex PCR; TCRdb's table is partial and in-frame only. The sample has about 37,000 clones, just under 85% seen once; the top ten hold approximately 24%. The sample's time point: week 5, during vaccination. In the vaccine, a single dose held 300 ug of the mutant IDH1 20-mer peptide, along with topical imiquimod. Sequencing used PBMCs, obtained from a glioma patient whose treatment included an IDH1 peptide vaccine. The receptors originated from a man aged 25 to 40 with glioma.

The chain uses TRBV10-2 and TRBJ1-2; 10 nucleotides align to TRBD1. J was trimmed by 5 bases and V by 8 bases; bases with no gene match: 5. The germline V gene encodes CDR1 WSHSY and CDR2 SAAADI. The CDR3 extends over 13 amino acids. The CDR3 spells CASHGQGEYGYTF. The DNA of the CDR3 is TGCGCCAGCCATGGACAGGGGGAATATGGCTACACCTTC.

The gene calls are TRBV5-6 and TRBJ1-1, with 9 bases aligning to TRBD1. The CDR3 loop spans 16 amino acids. V was clipped by 4 bases and J by 4 bases; unmatched bases: 11. Per the germline V gene, CDR1 is SGHDT and CDR2 is YYEEEE. The chain's CDR3 is CASSLAGQGTATEAFF. The CDR3 DNA reads as TGTGCCAGCAGCCTGGCGGGACAGGGAACGGCCACTGAAGCTTTCTTT.

This clone was seen only a few times. V and J are TRBV2 and TRBJ2-1, with D possibly TRBD2 on 5 matching bases. Germline lookup yields CDR1 SNHLY and CDR2 FYNNEI. The CDR3 consists of 15 residues. With 4 bases removed from V and 1 base from J, the gap between germline ends came to 11 bases. Here the CDR3 reads CASSGGLISYNEQFF. CDR3 DNA sequence: TGTGCCAGCAGTGGCGGACTGATATCCTACAATGAGCAGTTCTTC.

This clone was found once. The chain joins TRBV6-5 to TRBJ2-2; 7 nucleotides line up with TRBD1. Germline lookup yields CDR1 MNHEY and CDR2 SVGAGI. The CDR3 length is 14 residues. After removal of 6 bases from V and 7 bases from J, the junction contained 8 bases not matched to a gene. CDR3 in amino acids: CASSPDRVNGELFF. As DNA, the CDR3 is TGTGCCAGCAGCCCCGACAGGGTTAACGGGGAGCTGTTTTTT.

The V call is TRBV28, the J call TRBJ2-3; TRBD2 aligns across 8 bases. The ends lost 1 base at V and 1 base at J; junction bases unmatched: 4. Germline V gene data show CDR1 as MDHEN and CDR2 as SYDVKM. The CDR3 has 16 residues. The CDR3 loop reads CASSLLVGRGTDTQYF. As DNA, the CDR3 is TGTGCCAGCAGTTTATTGGTCGGGAGGGGCACAGATACGCAGTATTTT.

This chain links TRBV30 with TRBJ1-4, with no clear D. This CDR3 comprises 15 residues. Trimming left V 4 bases short and J 11 bases short, with 23 bases between. Looked up from germline, CDR1 is GTSNPN and CDR2 is SVGIG (reference sequence). The CDR3 region is CAWTPGDIRGGKLFF. The DNA for the CDR3 is TGTGCCTGGACCCCAGGTGACATCCGGGGTGGGAAACTGTTTTTT.

This chain uses TRBV4-3 with TRBJ2-1; 8 nucleotides agree with TRBD2. Germline CDR1 reads LGHNA; CDR2 reads YSLEER. This CDR3 spans 16 amino acids. The trim removed 6 bases at V and 2 bases at J, leaving 9 bases unmatched. CDR3 residues: CASSRSGGQPYNEQFF. Written as DNA, the CDR3 is TGCGCCAGCAGTAGAAGCGGGGGACAACCCTACAATGAGCAGTTCTTC.

The rearrangement uses TRBV9 and TRBJ2-7, with TRBD2 as a possible D gene (5 bases). The CDR3 covers 13 residues. The V gene lost 0 bases and the J gene lost 6 bases, with 10 bases spanning the gap. In germline, CDR1 is SGDLS, CDR2 YYNGEE. CDR3: CASSVDAEGEQYF. The CDR3 region has the DNA TGTGCCAGCAGCGTAGATGCTGAGGGCGAGCAGTACTTC.

This chain links TRBV6-1 with TRBJ1-1, with 7 bases lining up with TRBD1. Looked up from germline, CDR1 is MNHNS and CDR2 is SASEGT. The CDR3 is made up of 13 amino acids. V was pared by 7 bases and J by 6 bases, with 8 bases of the junction left unmatched. In DNA, the CDR3 is TGTGCCAGCACTTTAGACAGGGACGCTGAAGCTTTCTTT. Protein product: CASTLDRDAEAFF.

The CDR3 loop reads CASSVLSTLDTQYF. Here the CDR3 DNA reads TGTGCCAGCAGCGTCCTGAGCACTTTAGATACGCAGTATTTT. This chain links TRBV9 with TRBJ2-3; D gene unclear. CDR1 SGDLS and CDR2 YYNGEE come from the germline V gene. CDR3 length equals 14 residues. V dropped 2 bases and J dropped 5 bases, with 12 bases sitting between them.

V usage is TRBV29-1 and J usage is TRBJ2-3; TRBD2 matches at 16 bases. The germline CDR1 and CDR2 sequences are SQVTM and ANQGSEA. Losses at the gene ends were 7 bases for V and 0 bases for J; bases not matched to a gene: 7. The CDR3 runs 17 residues. CDR3 nucleotide sequence: TGCAGCGCCGGGGGACTAGCGGGAGGGTCTAGCACAGATACGCAGTATTTT. Its translation: CSAGGLAGGSSTDTQYF.

The chain carries TRBV10-2 and TRBJ2-2, with D perhaps matching TRBD1 or TRBD2 (5 bases each). From germline, CDR1 is WSHSY and CDR2 SAAADI. Trimming shortened V by 3 bases and J by 4 bases, and 9 bases separated the two germline ends. CDR3 size: 14 residues. The CDR3 nucleotides read TGCGCCAGCAGTGATGCAGGGAGCACCGGGGAGCTGTTTTTT. It yields the protein CASSDAGSTGELFF.

This sequence joins TRBV2 and TRBJ2-2; TRBD1 matches 9 bases. The germline gives CDR1 SNHLY, CDR2 FYNNEI. This CDR3 has 17 residues. V lost 4 bases, J lost 5 bases, and 11 bases stayed unmatched. This CDR3 is CASSGSDRGFRTGELFF. CDR3 coding DNA: TGTGCCAGCAGTGGTTCAGACAGGGGGTTTCGGACCGGGGAGCTGTTTTTT.

The J gene is TRBJ2-3, the V gene TRBV6-6; 12 bases line up with TRBD2. Germline V lookup: CDR1 MNHNY, CDR2 SVGAGI (reference sequence). V trimming: 0 bases; J trimming: 6 bases; junction bases outside the gene matches: 4. The CDR3 sequence is 16 residues long. The CDR3, as DNA: TGTGCCAGCAGTTACTCGTTAGGGACTAGCGGGGATACGCAGTATTTT. Translation: CASSYSLGTSGDTQYF.

The chain joins TRBV11-3 to TRBJ2-3; 9 positions match TRBD1. Germline assignment: CDR1 SGHNT and CDR2 YENEEA. This CDR3 has 16 amino acids. The ends lost 1 base at V and 2 bases at J; junction bases unmatched: 4. The CDR3 here is CASSLGGQGDTDTQYF. CDR3 DNA: TGTGCCAGCAGCTTAGGGGGACAGGGAGACACAGATACGCAGTATTTT. Looking up the rest from reference TRBV11-3 and TRBJ2-3 gives the full variable domain: EAGVVQSPRYKIIEKKQPVAFWCNPISGHNTLYWYLQNLGQGPELLIRYENEEAVDDSQLPKDRFSAERLKGVDSTLKIQPAELGDSAVYLCASSLGGQGDTDTQYFGPGTRLTVL.

This clone was counted between two and nine times. The rearrangement uses TRBV4-3 and TRBJ2-1; TRBD2 agrees at 8 bases. In germline, CDR1 is LGHNA, CDR2 YSLEER. The ends lost 4 bases at V and 3 bases at J; junction bases unmatched: 5. The CDR3 extends over 15 amino acids. CDR3 sequence: CASSPLREVYNEQFF. CDR3 in DNA: TGCGCCAGCAGCCCTTTGCGGGAGGTCTACAATGAGCAGTTCTTC.

The table lists this clone with a count of one. The chain employs TRBV19 and TRBJ1-1; 10 nucleotides match TRBD1. The CDR3 consists of 14 residues. The V and J ends lost 4 bases and 6 bases, in that order; junction bases with no gene match: 5. Germline CDR1 reads LNHDA; CDR2 reads SQIVND (reference sequence). This CDR3 is CASSTRQGAAEAFF. The DNA for the CDR3 is TGTGCCAGTAGTACACGACAGGGGGCTGCTGAAGCTTTCTTT.

The chain joins TRBV29-1 to TRBJ2-7; tentatively, D is TRBD1 or TRBD2 (6 bases each). The ends were cut back, 2 bases at V and 0 bases at J, with 11 bases in the middle. The CDR3 runs to 14 residues. Germline CDR1 SQVTM, CDR2 ANQGSEA. CDR3 in DNA: TGCAGCGTTGAACGGGGGCTGGGCTCCTACGAGCAGTACTTC. Protein: CSVERGLGSYEQYF.

The genes are TRBV19 and TRBJ1-3, with TRBD1 matching 10 bases. Trimming cost V 6 bases and J 2 bases; bases outside gene matches: 22. The CDR3 spans 21 residues. Germline assignment: CDR1 LNHDA and CDR2 SQIVND (reference sequence). CDR3 DNA: TGTGCCAGTAGAGGATCCCCACAGCGACGACAGGGGGCAAAAGCTGGAAACACCATATATTTT. Protein sequence: CASRGSPQRRQGAKAGNTIYF.

This clone was seen more than once but under ten times. V usage is TRBV7-9 and J usage is TRBJ1-3, with D tentatively TRBD1 (5 bases). The CDR3 is 14 amino acids. Germline V gives CDR1 SEHNR, CDR2 FQNEAQ (reference sequence). The V gene lost 1 base and the J gene lost 5 bases, with 9 bases spanning the gap. CDR3 coding DNA: TGTGCCAGCAGCTTAGAGGGGATCAGAAACACCATATATTTT. Protein product: CASSLEGIRNTIYF.

V gene TRBV6-5 combines with J gene TRBJ1-1; maybe TRBD1 (5 bases). This CDR3 contains 15 residues. Between the trimmed V and J ends, which lost 0 bases and 5 bases, there was a span of 13 bases. Germline V gene data show CDR1 as MNHEY and CDR2 as SVGAGI. The CDR3 region has the DNA TGTGCCAGCAGTTACTCCCCCGGGGGAGGTACTGAAGCTTTCTTT. It codes for CASSYSPGGGTEAFF.

The chain recombines TRBV7-6 with TRBJ2-5; 8 bases align to TRBD2. CDR1 and CDR2 (germline): SGHVS, FNYEAQ. Trimming at V came to 5 bases and at J to 3 bases, leaving 11 bases not matched to a gene. The length of the CDR3 is 16 residues. The CDR3 coding sequence is TGTGCCAGCAGCAGCTTTTACGGCGGGGGGAAAGAGACCCAGTACTTC. Protein sequence: CASSSFYGGGKETQYF.

The chain combines TRBV4-1 with TRBJ1-6; tentative D call: TRBD1 (5 bases). CDR1 is MGHRA, CDR2 YSYEKL, per germline. There are 15 residues in the CDR3. Trimming stripped 6 bases from V and 6 bases from J, with 15 bases between. The CDR3 sequence: CASRLGKGANSPLHF. The CDR3 nucleotides are TGCGCCAGCAGACTCGGGAAAGGGGCTAATTCACCCCTCCACTTT.

V usage is TRBV7-9 and J usage is TRBJ2-7; 7 bases match TRBD1. Germline V gene lookup returns CDR1 SEHNR and CDR2 FQNEAQ (reference sequence). J lost 1 base, V lost 5 bases, and 5 bases had no gene match. The CDR3 contains 14 residues. CDR3 DNA: TGTGCCAGCAGCGAAAGACAGGGATCCTACGAGCAGTACTTC. This encodes CASSERQGSYEQYF.

The chain combines TRBV20-1 with TRBJ1-2; D is unresolved. Germline V lookup: CDR1 DFQATT, CDR2 SNEGSKA (reference sequence). CDR3 length: 10 amino acids. V was clipped by 1 base and J by 6 bases, with 3 bases between them. The CDR3 nucleotides read TGCAGTGCTAGAGCCAATGGCTACACCTTC. Its protein product is CSARANGYTF.

This sequence joins TRBV2 and TRBJ2-5; D is possibly TRBD1 (6 bases). CDR1 and CDR2 from the germline V gene are SNHLY and FYNNEI. The length of the CDR3 is 16 residues. Trimming left V 7 bases short and J 3 bases short, with 21 bases between. CDR3 sequence: CASTGLHGTWKETQYF. The CDR3 nucleotides read TGTGCCAGCACAGGCCTCCATGGGACATGGAAAGAGACCCAGTACTTC.

The V gene is TRBV18, the J gene TRBJ1-5; D not resolved. Germline-derived CDR1 and CDR2 are KGHSH and LQKENI. This CDR3 region has 14 residues. V was trimmed by 4 bases and J by 0 bases, leaving 7 bases between them. The CDR3 sequence: CASSLSHSNQPQHF. For the CDR3, the DNA is TGTGCCAGCTCACTTAGCCATAGCAATCAGCCCCAGCATTTT.

The chain carries TRBV19 and TRBJ2-5; TRBD1 aligns across 10 bases. The V gene end was trimmed by 5 bases and the J gene end by 5 bases; junction bases not matched to a gene: 11. Germline CDR1 and CDR2: LNHDA and SQIVND (reference sequence). The CDR3 loop spans 16 amino acids. The CDR3 spells CASSSALDRGRETQYF. The CDR3 nucleotides are TGTGCCAGTAGTTCGGCCCTAGACAGGGGGCGGGAGACCCAGTACTTC.

The V and J genes are TRBV27 and TRBJ1-4; 7 bases agree with TRBD1. CDR3 length: 14 amino acids. Germline V gives CDR1 MNHEY, CDR2 SMNVEV (reference sequence). The ends lost 5 bases at V and 7 bases at J; junction bases unmatched: 7. The DNA of the CDR3 is TGTGCCAGCAGTCCAGACAGGGTCGGTGAAAAACTGTTTTTT. This translates into CASSPDRVGEKLFF.

This sequence joins TRBV28 and TRBJ1-2, with a possible D match to TRBD1 (5 bases). This CDR3 is built from 15 residues. Germline V gene lookup returns CDR1 MDHEN and CDR2 SYDVKM. V dropped 6 bases and J dropped 8 bases, with 22 bases sitting between them. The CDR3 coding sequence is TGTGCCAGCAGCCCACCGGGGGAGTTGGCTTTAGGCTACACCTTC. Protein sequence: CASSPPGELALGYTF.

The rearrangement joins TRBV30 to TRBJ1-1; D is unclear. Deletions cut 0 bases from V and 1 base from J, with 9 bases between. Germline lookup yields CDR1 GTSNPN and CDR2 SVGIG (reference sequence). This CDR3 region has 14 residues. CDR3 amino acids: CAWSVQRKNTEAFF. DNA for the CDR3: TGTGCCTGGAGTGTACAGAGGAAGAACACTGAAGCTTTCTTT.